The 27 T cell receptor beta chains below were found in one sample sequenced in a study of human T cells and chemical hapten exposure. TCRdb re-analysed the RACE reads in MiXCR, keeping a single row per CDR3 protein. Counted here are about 77,000 distinct CDR3 sequences, 7% to 9.5% occurring once; the ten biggest clones make up roughly 1.5%. Specified time point: healthy volunteer bleed at 6 weeks. Sequencing started from total RNA isolated from unfractionated whole blood. The specimen sequenced was whole blood. Every receptor here comes from a female donor in good health. Some clones in this sample may be carry-over from other donors' samples.

The chain recombines TRBV20-1 with TRBJ1-3, with D unclear. V lost 5 bases and J 0 bases, leaving 20 bases between the germline ends. The CDR3 consists of 17 residues. Germline loops: CDR1 DFQATT, CDR2 SNEGSKA (reference sequence). The CDR3 DNA reads TGCAGTGCTGAATGGGGTGGCGGACGGATCTCTGGAAACACCATATATTTT. As protein: CSAEWGGGRISGNTIYF.

This clonotype was detected many times. The chain carries TRBV27 and TRBJ1-6; the D is unclear. Trimming stripped 3 bases from V and 8 bases from J, with 11 bases between. The CDR3 is 14 amino acids. Germline values: CDR1 MNHEY, CDR2 SMNVEV (reference sequence). The CDR3 loop is CASSFNSPDSPLHF. As DNA, the CDR3 is TGTGCCAGCAGTTTTAATAGTCCAGATTCACCCCTCCACTTT.

CDR3 loop: CSATSSGDEQFF. CDR3 DNA: TGCAGCGCCACCTCCTCGGGCGATGAGCAGTTCTTC. V and J are TRBV29-1 and TRBJ2-1; no clear D. V was trimmed by 7 bases and J by 8 bases, leaving 15 bases between them. CDR3 size: 12 residues. In germline, CDR1 is SQVTM, CDR2 ANQGSEA.

The chain couples TRBV7-8 to TRBJ2-7; D gene unclear. Trimming removed 3 bases at V and 5 bases at J, with 5 bases between. The germline gives CDR1 SGHVS, CDR2 FQNEAQ. CDR3 size: 11 residues. CDR3 in amino acids: CASSLYHEQYF. The CDR3 coding sequence is TGTGCCAGCAGCTTGTACCACGAGCAGTACTTC.

This clonotype occurred a few times. The J gene is TRBJ1-1, the V gene TRBV11-2, with 12 bases aligning to TRBD1. The J segment lost 3 bases and the V segment lost 1 base, leaving 6 bases of the junction unmatched. This CDR3 region has 17 residues. Germline loops: CDR1 SGHAT, CDR2 FQNNGV. CDR3 DNA sequence: TGTGCCAGCAGCTTAGTCGGGACAGGGGGCGCGGACACTGAAGCTTTCTTT. Amino acid sequence: CASSLVGTGGADTEAFF.

By share, this clonotype counts as medium-sized. V is TRBV7-9 and J is TRBJ2-2, with a tentative D call TRBD1 (6 bases). With 5 bases removed from V and 0 bases from J, the gap between germline ends came to 10 bases. The CDR3 has 15 residues. Germline assignment: CDR1 SEHNR and CDR2 FQNEAQ (reference sequence). CDR3 DNA: TGTGCCAGCAGCCCAGGACAGTCGAACACCGGGGAGCTGTTTTTT. Its protein product is CASSPGQSNTGELFF.

This clonotype was picked up one time. The J gene is TRBJ2-3, the V gene TRBV4-2; unclear D gene. The V gene's germline CDR1 is LGHNA and CDR2 YNFKEQ. V dropped 0 bases and J dropped 6 bases, with 13 bases sitting between them. CDR3 length: 15 residues. For the CDR3, the DNA is TGTGCCAGCAGCCAAGATCGCTCCTGTGGGGATACGCAGTATTTT. This encodes CASSQDRSCGDTQYF.

The CDR3 coding sequence is TGTGCCAGCAGCCGGAGCGGGAGCCTTTCGGAGCAGTACTTC. This sequence encodes CASSRSGSLSEQYF. The chain has TRBV2 and TRBJ2-7; 8 bases are a match to TRBD2. The J segment lost 7 bases and the V segment lost 6 bases, leaving 11 bases of the junction unmatched. Germline loops: CDR1 SNHLY, CDR2 FYNNEI. The CDR3 totals 14 residues.

The sample holds a few counts of this clonotype. This chain joins TRBV29-1 and TRBJ2-7; perhaps TRBD2 as D (6 bases). The V end lost 1 base, the J end lost 3 bases, and 13 bases lay between the germline ends. Germline CDR1 is SQVTM and CDR2 is ANQGSEA. The CDR3 sequence is 14 residues long. CDR3 DNA: TGCAGCGTTGAAGGGGCCGGGGGACTCTACGAGCAGTACTTC. It specifies CSVEGAGGLYEQYF.

The chain is built from TRBV2 and TRBJ1-2; 9 bases fit TRBD1. The CDR3 runs to 13 residues. V was pared by 6 bases and J by 3 bases, with 2 bases of the junction left unmatched. In germline, CDR1 is SNHLY, CDR2 FYNNEI. CDR3 sequence (DNA): TGTGCCAGCAGACGGACAGGGGACTATGGCTACACCTTC. It encodes CASRRTGDYGYTF. Full variable domain (missing parts from reference TRBV2 and TRBJ1-2): EPEVTQTPSHQVTQMGQEVILRCVPISNHLYFYWYRQILGQKVEFLVSFYNNEISEKSEIFDDQFSVERPDGSNFTLKIRSTKLEDSAMYFCASRRTGDYGYTFGSGTRLTVV.

This clonotype was recorded many times. This rearrangement joins TRBV20-1 to TRBJ1-5; perhaps TRBD1 as D (6 bases). Per germline, CDR1 DFQATT and CDR2 SNEGSKA (reference sequence). V was cut by 5 bases and J by 6 bases, with 17 bases left in between. The CDR3 covers 14 residues. CDR3 bases: TGCAGTGCTGACCTAAAACAGGGCTCTCAGCCCCAGCATTTT. Translated, it gives CSADLKQGSQPQHF.

This clonotype occurred a few times. The gene calls are TRBV7-6 and TRBJ1-6; TRBD1 aligns across 7 bases. Per the germline V gene, CDR1 is SGHVS and CDR2 is FNYEAQ. V gave up 5 bases and J gave up 4 bases; unmatched junction bases: 11. The CDR3 has 17 amino acids. The CDR3 loop reads CASSKAAQGIYNSPLHF. In nucleotides, the CDR3 is TGTGCCAGCAGCAAAGCAGCACAGGGGATATATAATTCACCCCTCCACTTT.

The rearrangement joins TRBV6-2 or TRBV6-3 to TRBJ2-2, with 9 bases identical to TRBD1. This CDR3 is 19 amino acids long. V shed 4 bases and J 0 bases; nucleotides not matched to a gene: 12. Germline values: CDR1 MNHEY, CDR2 SVGEGT. The CDR3, as DNA: TGTGCCAGCAGTTTACTACCGGACAGGGGAGTCGCGAACACCGGGGAGCTGTTTTTT. It translates to CASSLLPDRGVANTGELFF.

Many counts were recorded for this clonotype. This chain connects TRBV12-3 or TRBV12-4 to TRBJ2-3; D may match TRBD1 or TRBD2 (6 bases each). This CDR3 is built from 14 residues. Deletions cut 3 bases from V and 0 bases from J, with 7 bases between. The CDR3 DNA sequence: TGTGCCAGCAGTTTGGGGGGCAGCACAGATACGCAGTATTTT. Its translation: CASSLGGSTDTQYF.

The sample holds many counts of this clonotype. This chain uses TRBV9 with TRBJ1-5, with D perhaps TRBD1 (5 bases). The CDR3 has 15 amino acids. CDR1 SGDLS and CDR2 YYNGEE come from the germline V gene. Trimming removed 0 bases at V and 5 bases at J, with 12 bases between. CDR3: CASSVGAGLDQPQHF. The CDR3 DNA is TGTGCCAGCAGCGTAGGGGCAGGGCTGGATCAGCCCCAGCATTTT.

This clonotype has just a few counts. This chain links TRBV7-2 with TRBJ2-7, with 11 bases identical to TRBD1. The CDR3 has 16 residues. V gave up 5 bases and J gave up 2 bases; unmatched junction bases: 8. Germline CDR1 is SGHTA and CDR2 is FQGNSA. CDR3 loop: CASSLIGQGAAYEQYF. CDR3 nucleotide sequence: TGTGCCAGCAGCCTGATAGGACAGGGGGCTGCCTACGAGCAGTACTTC.

This clonotype was counted ten times or more. The V call is TRBV2, the J call TRBJ1-5; D is possibly TRBD1 (5 bases). The CDR3 has 12 residues. Between the trimmed V and J ends, which lost 4 bases and 16 bases, there was a span of 17 bases. CDR1 is SNHLY, CDR2 FYNNEI, per germline. CDR3 DNA: TGTGCCAGCAGTGTGCCCCAGGGAGTGATCCATTTT. Translation gives CASSVPQGVIHF. The complete variable domain, with remaining parts taken from reference TRBV2 and TRBJ1-5, reads EPEVTQTPSHQVTQMGQEVILRCVPISNHLYFYWYRQILGQKVEFLVSFYNNEISEKSEIFDDQFSVERPDGSNFTLKIRSTKLEDSAMYFCASSVPQGVIHFGDGTRLSIL.

This clonotype has a handful of counts. CDR3 bases: TGCGCCAGCAGCCCCCCCACCGGGTCCCTCACAGATACGCAGTATTTT. It encodes CASSPPTGSLTDTQYF. The genes are TRBV5-1 and TRBJ2-3; D remains unclear. CDR1 and CDR2 (germline): SGHRS, YFSETQ. Trimming took 4 bases from V and 2 from J, leaving 17 bases between them. There are 16 residues in the CDR3.

This clonotype was observed at least ten times. This chain uses TRBV27 with TRBJ1-4, with TRBD1 as a possible D gene (5 bases). This CDR3 is built from 16 residues. V dropped 5 bases and J dropped 5 bases, with 18 bases sitting between them. Germline loops: CDR1 MNHEY, CDR2 SMNVEV (reference sequence). The DNA of the CDR3 is TGTGCCAGCAGTCCCCGCTGGGGGGTGGAGAATGAAAAACTGTTTTTT. It is translated as CASSPRWGVENEKLFF.

The gene calls are TRBV7-9 and TRBJ1-5; D gene unclear. Trimming took 8 bases from V and 5 from J, leaving 19 bases between them. The germline V gene encodes CDR1 SEHNR and CDR2 FQNEAQ (reference sequence). There are 15 residues in the CDR3. In DNA, the CDR3 is TGTGCCAGCCTCGACACCGGAATGTCCCATCAGCCCCAGCATTTT. This gives the protein CASLDTGMSHQPQHF.

Comment on this clonotype: One end of the junction does not line up with germline, which may come from a read error. V gene TRBV7-2 combines with J gene TRBJ1-6, with D possibly being TRBD1 (5 bases). This CDR3 has 16 residues. Germline CDR1 SGHTA, CDR2 FQGNSA. In DNA, the CDR3 is TGTGCCAGCAGTTCCCGGGACTGGATCGAGGATTCACCCCTCAACTTT. This encodes CASSSRDWIEDSPLNF.

Comments on this clonotype: A single base separates this from a much larger clone, so it may be a read error. The rearrangement joins TRBV28 to TRBJ2-5, with TRBD2 as a possible D gene (5 bases). The germline V gene has CDR1 MDHEN and CDR2 SYDVKM. Between the trimmed V and J ends, which lost 4 bases and 4 bases, there was a span of 16 bases. The CDR3 is 15 residues long. The CDR3 spells CASSYGPGIGETQYF. The CDR3 region has the DNA TGTGCCAGCAGTTACGGCCCGGGGATTGGAGAGACCCAGTACTTC.

This clonotype was recorded a few times. The chain is built from TRBV3-1 and TRBJ2-3; TRBD2 is a possible D gene (5 bases). The CDR3 covers 13 residues. Per germline, CDR1 LGHDT and CDR2 YNNKEL (reference sequence). Deletions cut 4 bases from V and 9 bases from J, with 14 bases between. CDR3 loop: CASSPHRDSTQYF. Written as DNA, the CDR3 is TGTGCCAGCAGCCCTCACCGGGATAGCACGCAGTATTTT.

The chain has TRBV7-9 and TRBJ2-3, with D possibly TRBD2 on 6 matching bases. The germline gives CDR1 SEHNR, CDR2 FQNEAQ (reference sequence). This CDR3 comprises 18 residues. V dropped 5 bases and J dropped 5 bases, with 26 bases sitting between them. The CDR3 loop reads CASSARGRGGDRGDTQYF. CDR3 in DNA: TGTGCCAGCAGCGCCCGAGGGAGAGGCGGGGACCGAGGAGATACGCAGTATTTT.

This chain joins TRBV2 and TRBJ2-3; 13 bases fit TRBD2. Germline V gene data show CDR1 as SNHLY and CDR2 as FYNNEI. Trimming at V came to 3 bases and at J to 0 bases, leaving 12 bases not matched to a gene. This CDR3 region has 20 residues. The CDR3 nucleotides read TGTGCCAGCAGTGAGTCCACCCCTTGGACTAGCGGGAGAAGCACAGATACGCAGTATTTT. Protein sequence: CASSESTPWTSGRSTDTQYF.

Only a few counts were recorded for this clonotype. This rearrangement joins TRBV20-1 to TRBJ1-4; the D gene is possibly TRBD1 (5 bases). Germline loops: CDR1 DFQATT, CDR2 SNEGSKA (reference sequence). V was cut by 2 bases and J by 8 bases, with 15 bases left in between. The CDR3 loop spans 14 amino acids. CDR3 bases: TGCAGTGCTAGACCAATTTCGTCAGGGGAAAAACTGTTTTTT. It translates to CSARPISSGEKLFF.

This clonotype has a handful of counts. The chain joins TRBV6-2 or TRBV6-3 to TRBJ1-5, with TRBD1 identical over 10 bases. This CDR3 has 20 amino acids. Germline CDR1 is MNHEY and CDR2 is SVGEGT. V trimming: 0 bases; J trimming: 0 bases; junction bases outside the gene matches: 11. The CDR3, as DNA: TGTGCCAGCAGTTACTCAATGGACAGGGGGTCGATATATAGCAATCAGCCCCAGCATTTT. Protein: CASSYSMDRGSIYSNQPQHF.